This TCR beta chain was recorded in a study of T cell changes during pregnancy in multiple sclerosis. In its sample, this clone was seen once. The V and J ends lost 6 bases and 5 bases respectively, with 16 bases between them. CDR1 and CDR2 from the germline V gene are LNHDA and SQIVND (reference sequence). The CDR3 length is 14 residues. Assay: immunoSEQ multiplex PCR; the TCRdb copy retains only in-frame clones and omits some. The sample carries tens of thousands of clones, roughly 92% recorded once. The input for sequencing was peripheral blood, taken after pregnancy. The chain employs TRBV19 and TRBJ1-1; D ambiguous. The receptor's source is a female donor in good health, enrolled as a control in a pregnancy study. The CDR3 DNA is TGTGCCAGTAGGGCTATAGAGGGCCGGACTGAAGCTTTCTTT. Its protein is CASRAIEGRTEAFF.